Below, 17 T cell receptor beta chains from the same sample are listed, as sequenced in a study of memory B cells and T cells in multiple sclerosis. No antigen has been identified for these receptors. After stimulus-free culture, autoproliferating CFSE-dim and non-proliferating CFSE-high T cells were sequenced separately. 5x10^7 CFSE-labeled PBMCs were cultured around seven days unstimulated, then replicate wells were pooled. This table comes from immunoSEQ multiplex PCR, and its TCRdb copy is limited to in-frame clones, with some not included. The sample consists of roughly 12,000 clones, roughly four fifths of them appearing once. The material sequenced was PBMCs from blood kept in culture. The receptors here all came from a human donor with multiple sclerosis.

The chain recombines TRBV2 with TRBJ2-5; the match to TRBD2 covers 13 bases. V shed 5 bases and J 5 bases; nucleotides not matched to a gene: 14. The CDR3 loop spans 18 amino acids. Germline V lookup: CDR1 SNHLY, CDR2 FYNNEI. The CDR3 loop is CASSTRGTSGKVEETQYF. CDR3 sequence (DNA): TGTGCCAGCAGTACCCGCGGGACTAGCGGGAAAGTGGAGGAGACCCAGTACTTC.

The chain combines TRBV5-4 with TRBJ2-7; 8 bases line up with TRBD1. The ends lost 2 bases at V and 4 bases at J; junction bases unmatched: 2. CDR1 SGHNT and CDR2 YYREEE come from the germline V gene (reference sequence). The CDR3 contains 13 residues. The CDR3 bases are TGTGCCAGCAGCTTCCAGGGGGCATACGAGCAGTACTTC. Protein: CASSFQGAYEQYF.

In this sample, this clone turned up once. CDR3 amino acids: CASSEEPRAGYEQYF. In DNA, the CDR3 is TGTGCCAGCAGTGAAGAACCCAGGGCGGGATACGAGCAGTACTTC. J is TRBJ2-7 and V is TRBV6-1, with a possible D match to TRBD2 (6 bases). Germline V CDR1 and CDR2: MNHNS, SASEGT. CDR3 size: 15 residues. Deletions cut 1 base from V and 4 bases from J, with 14 bases between.

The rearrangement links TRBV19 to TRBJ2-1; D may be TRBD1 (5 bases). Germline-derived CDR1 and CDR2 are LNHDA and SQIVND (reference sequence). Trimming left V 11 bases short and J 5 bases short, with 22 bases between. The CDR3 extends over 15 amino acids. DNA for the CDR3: TGTGCCTGCGGCCCCCAGGGTACCCTAAACAATGAGCAGTTCTTC. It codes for CACGPQGTLNNEQFF.

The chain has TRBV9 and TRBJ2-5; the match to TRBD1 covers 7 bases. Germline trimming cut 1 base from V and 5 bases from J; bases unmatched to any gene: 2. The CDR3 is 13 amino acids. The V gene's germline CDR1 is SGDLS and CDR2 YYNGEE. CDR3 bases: TGTGCCAGCAGCGTAAGGGGACAGGAGACCCAGTACTTC. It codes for CASSVRGQETQYF.

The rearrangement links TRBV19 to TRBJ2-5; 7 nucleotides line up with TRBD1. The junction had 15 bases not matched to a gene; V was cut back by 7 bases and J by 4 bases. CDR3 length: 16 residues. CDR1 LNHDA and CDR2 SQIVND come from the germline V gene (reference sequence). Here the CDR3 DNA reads TGTGCCAGTATGGGCCGATTAGCGACAGGGCGAGAGACCCAGTACTTC. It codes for CASMGRLATGRETQYF.

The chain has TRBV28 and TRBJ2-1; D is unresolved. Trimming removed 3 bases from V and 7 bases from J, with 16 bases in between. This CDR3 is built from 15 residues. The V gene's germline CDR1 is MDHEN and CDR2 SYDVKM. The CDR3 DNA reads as TGTGCCAGCAGTTTTCCCCAGCGCCGAGAGAATGAGCAGTTCTTC. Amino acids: CASSFPQRRENEQFF.

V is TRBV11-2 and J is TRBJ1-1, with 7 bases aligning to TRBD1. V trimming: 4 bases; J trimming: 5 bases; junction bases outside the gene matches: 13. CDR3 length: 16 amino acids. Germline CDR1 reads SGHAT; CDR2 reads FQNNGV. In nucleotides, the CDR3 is TGTGCCAGCAGCTCAAGAAGAACGACAGGGCGGACTGAAGCTTTCTTT. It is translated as CASSSRRTTGRTEAFF.

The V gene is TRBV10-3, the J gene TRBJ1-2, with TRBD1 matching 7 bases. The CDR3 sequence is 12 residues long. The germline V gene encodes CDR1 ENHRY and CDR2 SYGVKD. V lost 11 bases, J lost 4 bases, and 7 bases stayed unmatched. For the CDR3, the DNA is TGTGCCGCCAGGGGGGATGGCTATGGCTACACCTTC. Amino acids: CAARGDGYGYTF.

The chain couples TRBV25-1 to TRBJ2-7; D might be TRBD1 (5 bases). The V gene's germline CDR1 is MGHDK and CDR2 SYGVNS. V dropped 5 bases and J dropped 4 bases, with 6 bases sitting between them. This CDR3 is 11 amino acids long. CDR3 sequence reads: CASSTGYEQYF. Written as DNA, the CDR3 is TGTGCCAGCAGTACAGGATACGAGCAGTACTTC.

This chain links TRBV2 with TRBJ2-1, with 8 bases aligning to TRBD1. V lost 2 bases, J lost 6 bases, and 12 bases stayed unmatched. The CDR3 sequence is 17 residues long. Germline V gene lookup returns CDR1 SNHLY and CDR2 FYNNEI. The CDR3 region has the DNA TGTGCCAGCAGTGAAACCCAGGCAGGGGGCCTCTTCAATGAGCAGTTCTTC. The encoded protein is CASSETQAGGLFNEQFF. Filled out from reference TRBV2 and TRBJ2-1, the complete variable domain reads EPEVTQTPSHQVTQMGQEVILRCVPISNHLYFYWYRQILGQKVEFLVSFYNNEISEKSEIFDDQFSVERPDGSNFTLKIRSTKLEDSAMYFCASSETQAGGLFNEQFFGPGTRLTVL.

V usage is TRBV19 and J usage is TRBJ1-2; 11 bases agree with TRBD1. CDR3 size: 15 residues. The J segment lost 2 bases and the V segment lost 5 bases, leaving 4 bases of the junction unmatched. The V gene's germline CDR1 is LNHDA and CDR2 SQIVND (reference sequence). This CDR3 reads CASSVGTGGNYGYTF. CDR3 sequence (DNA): TGTGCCAGTAGTGTCGGGACAGGGGGGAACTATGGCTACACCTTC.

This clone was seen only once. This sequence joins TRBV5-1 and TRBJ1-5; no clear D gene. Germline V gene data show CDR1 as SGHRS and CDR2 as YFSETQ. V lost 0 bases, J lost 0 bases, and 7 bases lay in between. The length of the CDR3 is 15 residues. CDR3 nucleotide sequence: TGCGCCAGCAGCTTGGGAGGAGATAGCAATCAGCCCCAGCATTTT. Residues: CASSLGGDSNQPQHF.

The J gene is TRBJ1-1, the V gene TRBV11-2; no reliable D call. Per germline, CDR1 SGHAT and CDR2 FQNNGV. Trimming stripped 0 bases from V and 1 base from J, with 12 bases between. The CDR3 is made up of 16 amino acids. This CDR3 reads CASSLEFGRRNTEAFF. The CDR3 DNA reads TGTGCCAGCAGCTTAGAATTCGGACGGAGGAACACTGAAGCTTTCTTT.

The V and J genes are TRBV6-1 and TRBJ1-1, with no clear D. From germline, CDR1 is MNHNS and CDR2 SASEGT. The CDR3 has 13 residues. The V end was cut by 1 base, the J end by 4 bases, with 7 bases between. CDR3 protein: CASSEDPGTEAFF. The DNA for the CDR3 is TGTGCCAGCAGTGAAGACCCAGGCACTGAAGCTTTCTTT.

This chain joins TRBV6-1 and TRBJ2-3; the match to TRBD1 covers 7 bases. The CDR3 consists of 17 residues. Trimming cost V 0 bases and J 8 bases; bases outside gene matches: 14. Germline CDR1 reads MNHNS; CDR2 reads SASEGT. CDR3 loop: CASSEAQSLTGTGTQYF. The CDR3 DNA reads TGTGCCAGCAGTGAAGCCCAAAGCCTGACAGGGACCGGTACGCAGTATTTT.

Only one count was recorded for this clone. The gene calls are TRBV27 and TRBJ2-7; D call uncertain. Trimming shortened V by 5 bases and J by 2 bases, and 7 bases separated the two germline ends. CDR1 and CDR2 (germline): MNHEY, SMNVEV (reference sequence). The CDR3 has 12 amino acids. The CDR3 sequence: CASSGSPYEQYF. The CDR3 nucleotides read TGTGCCAGCAGTGGCAGCCCCTACGAGCAGTACTTC.